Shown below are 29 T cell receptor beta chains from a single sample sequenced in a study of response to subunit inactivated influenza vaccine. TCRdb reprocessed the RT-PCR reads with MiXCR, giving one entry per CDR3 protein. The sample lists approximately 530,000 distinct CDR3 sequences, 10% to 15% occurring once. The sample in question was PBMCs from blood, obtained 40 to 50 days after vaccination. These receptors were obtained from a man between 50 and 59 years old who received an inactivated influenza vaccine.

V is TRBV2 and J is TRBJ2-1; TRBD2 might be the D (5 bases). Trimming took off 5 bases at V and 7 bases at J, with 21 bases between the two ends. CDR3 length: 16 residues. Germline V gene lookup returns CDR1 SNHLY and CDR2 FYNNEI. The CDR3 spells CASSRLDITRVNEQFF. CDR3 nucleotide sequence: TGTGCCAGCAGTCGACTCGACATTACTAGAGTTAATGAGCAGTTCTTC.

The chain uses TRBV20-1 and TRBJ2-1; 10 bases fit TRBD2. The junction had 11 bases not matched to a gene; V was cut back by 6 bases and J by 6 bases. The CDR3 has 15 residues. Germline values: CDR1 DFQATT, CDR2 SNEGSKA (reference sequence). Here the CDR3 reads CSAVQRGGPFNEQFF. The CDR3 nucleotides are TGCAGTGCGGTACAGCGGGGGGGCCCGTTCAATGAGCAGTTCTTC.

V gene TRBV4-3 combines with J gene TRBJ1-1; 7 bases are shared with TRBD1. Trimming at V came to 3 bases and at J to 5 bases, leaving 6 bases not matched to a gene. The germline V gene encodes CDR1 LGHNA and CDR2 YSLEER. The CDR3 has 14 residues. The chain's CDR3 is CASSQRQGWTEAFF. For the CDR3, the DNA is TGCGCCAGCAGCCAGCGACAGGGTTGGACTGAAGCTTTCTTT.

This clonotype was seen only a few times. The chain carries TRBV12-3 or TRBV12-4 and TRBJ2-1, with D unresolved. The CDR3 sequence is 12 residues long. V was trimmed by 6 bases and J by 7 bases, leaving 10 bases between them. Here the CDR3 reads CASRRQANEQFF. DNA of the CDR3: TGTGCCAGCAGACGTCAGGCTAATGAGCAGTTCTTC.

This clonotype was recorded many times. The CDR3 DNA sequence: TGTGCCAGCAGTTTAGCGAGCGGGGGGGCTTACAATGAGCAGTTCTTC. Translation gives CASSLASGGAYNEQFF. V usage is TRBV12-3 or TRBV12-4 and J usage is TRBJ2-1; 10 bases are shared with TRBD2. Losses at the gene ends were 0 bases for V and 4 bases for J; bases not matched to a gene: 3. The CDR3 contains 16 residues.

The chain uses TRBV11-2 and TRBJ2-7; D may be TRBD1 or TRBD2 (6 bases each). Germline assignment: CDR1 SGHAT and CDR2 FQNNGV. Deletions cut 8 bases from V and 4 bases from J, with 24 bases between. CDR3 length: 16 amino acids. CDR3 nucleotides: TGTGCCAGCGCTAGGTTCTCTGGCGGGACAAAGTACGAGCAGTACTTC. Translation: CASARFSGGTKYEQYF.

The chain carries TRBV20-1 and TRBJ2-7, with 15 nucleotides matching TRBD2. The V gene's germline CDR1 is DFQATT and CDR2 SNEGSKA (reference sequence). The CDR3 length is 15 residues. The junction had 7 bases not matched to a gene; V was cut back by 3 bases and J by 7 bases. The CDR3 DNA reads TGCAGTGCTAGTAGGGGACTAGCGGGAGGTGAGGAGCAGTACTTC. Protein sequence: CSASRGLAGGEEQYF.

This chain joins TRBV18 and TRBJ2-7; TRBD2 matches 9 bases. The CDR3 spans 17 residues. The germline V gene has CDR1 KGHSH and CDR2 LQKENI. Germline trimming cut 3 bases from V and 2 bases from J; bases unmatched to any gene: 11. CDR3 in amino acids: CASSPVTSGGVTYEQYF. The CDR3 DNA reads TGTGCCAGCTCACCTGTGACTAGCGGAGGGGTCACCTACGAGCAGTACTTC.

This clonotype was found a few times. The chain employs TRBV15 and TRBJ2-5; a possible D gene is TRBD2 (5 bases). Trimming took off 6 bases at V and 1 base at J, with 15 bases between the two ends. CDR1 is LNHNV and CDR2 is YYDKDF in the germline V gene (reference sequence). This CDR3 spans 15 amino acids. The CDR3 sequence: CATRGVRRAQETQYF. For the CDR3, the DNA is TGTGCCACCAGGGGAGTCCGAAGAGCCCAAGAGACCCAGTACTTC. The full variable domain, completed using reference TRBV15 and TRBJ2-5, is DAMVIQNPRYQVTQFGKPVTLSCSQTLNHNVMYWYQQKSSQAPKLLFHYYDKDFNNEADTPDNFQSRRPNTSFCFLDIRSPGLGDTAMYLCATRGVRRAQETQYFGPGTRLLVL.

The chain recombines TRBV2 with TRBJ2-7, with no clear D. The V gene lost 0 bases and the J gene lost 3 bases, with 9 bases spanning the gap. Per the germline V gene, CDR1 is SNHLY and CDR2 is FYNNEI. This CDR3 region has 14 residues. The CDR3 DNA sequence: TGTGCCAGCAGTGAAGCGTACGGATACTACGAGCAGTACTTC. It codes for CASSEAYGYYEQYF.

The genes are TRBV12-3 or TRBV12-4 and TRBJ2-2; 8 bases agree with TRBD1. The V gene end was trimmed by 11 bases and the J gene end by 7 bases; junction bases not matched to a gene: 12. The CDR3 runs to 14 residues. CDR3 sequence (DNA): TGTGCCGTCCGGGTCAGGGGGCGAGGCGGGGAGCTGTTTTTT. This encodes CAVRVRGRGGELFF.

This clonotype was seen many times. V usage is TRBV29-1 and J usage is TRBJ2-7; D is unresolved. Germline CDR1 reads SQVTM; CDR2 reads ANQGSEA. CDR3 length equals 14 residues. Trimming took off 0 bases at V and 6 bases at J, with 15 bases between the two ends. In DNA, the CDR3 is TGCAGCGTTGAAGAACGATTAGCTGTCGGCGAGCAGTACTTC. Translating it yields CSVEERLAVGEQYF.

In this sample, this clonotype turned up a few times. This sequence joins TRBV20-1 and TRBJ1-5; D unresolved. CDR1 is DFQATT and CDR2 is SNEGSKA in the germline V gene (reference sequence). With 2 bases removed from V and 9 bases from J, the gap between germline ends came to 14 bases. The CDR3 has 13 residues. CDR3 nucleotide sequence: TGCAGTGCTAGATCAGGTTCCCAGGTGCCCCAGCATTTT. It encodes CSARSGSQVPQHF.

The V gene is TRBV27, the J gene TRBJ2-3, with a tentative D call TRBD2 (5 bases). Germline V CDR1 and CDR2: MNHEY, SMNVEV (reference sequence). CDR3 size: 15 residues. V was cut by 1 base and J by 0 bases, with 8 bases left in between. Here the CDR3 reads CASSLYLASTDTQYF. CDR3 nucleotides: TGTGCCAGCAGTTTATATCTAGCCAGCACAGATACGCAGTATTTT.

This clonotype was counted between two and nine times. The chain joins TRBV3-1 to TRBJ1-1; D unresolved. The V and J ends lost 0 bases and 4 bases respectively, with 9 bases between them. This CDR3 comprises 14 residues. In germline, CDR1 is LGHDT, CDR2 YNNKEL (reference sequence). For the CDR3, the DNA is TGTGCCAGCAGCCAAGAAGGCAGGCCCACTGAAGCTTTCTTT. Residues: CASSQEGRPTEAFF.

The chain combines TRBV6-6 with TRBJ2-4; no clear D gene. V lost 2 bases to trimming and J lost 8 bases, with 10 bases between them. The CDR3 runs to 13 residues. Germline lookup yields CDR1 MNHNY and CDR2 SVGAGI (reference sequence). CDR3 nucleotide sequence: TGTGCCAGCAGTTACGCGCCAGAGGACATTCAGTACTTC. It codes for CASSYAPEDIQYF.

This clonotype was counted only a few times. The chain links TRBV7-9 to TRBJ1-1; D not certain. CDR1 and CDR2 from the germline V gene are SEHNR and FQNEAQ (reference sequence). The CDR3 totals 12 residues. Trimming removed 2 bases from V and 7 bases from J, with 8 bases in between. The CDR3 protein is CASSLRRNEAFF. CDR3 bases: TGTGCCAGCAGCTTACGTCGTAATGAAGCTTTCTTT. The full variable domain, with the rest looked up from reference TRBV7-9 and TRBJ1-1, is DTGVSQNPRHKITKRGQNVTFRCDPISEHNRLYWYRQTLGQGPEFLTYFQNEAQLEKSRLLSDRFSAERPKGSFSTLEIQRTEQGDSAMYLCASSLRRNEAFFGQGTRLTVV.

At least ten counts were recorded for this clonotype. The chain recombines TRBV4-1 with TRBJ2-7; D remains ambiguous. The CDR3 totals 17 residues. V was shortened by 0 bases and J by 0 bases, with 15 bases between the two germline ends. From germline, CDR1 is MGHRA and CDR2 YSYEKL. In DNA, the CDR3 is TGCGCCAGCAGCCAAGATCCCGGCCAGAAAAGCTCCTACGAGCAGTACTTC. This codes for CASSQDPGQKSSYEQYF.

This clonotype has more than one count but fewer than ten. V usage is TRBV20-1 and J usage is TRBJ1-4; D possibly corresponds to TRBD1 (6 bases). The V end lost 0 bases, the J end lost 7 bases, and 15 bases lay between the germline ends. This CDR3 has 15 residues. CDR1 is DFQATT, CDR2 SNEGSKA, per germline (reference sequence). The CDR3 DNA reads TGCAGTGCTAGAGATCCGACAGGTCGGGGTGAAAAACTGTTTTTT. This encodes CSARDPTGRGEKLFF.

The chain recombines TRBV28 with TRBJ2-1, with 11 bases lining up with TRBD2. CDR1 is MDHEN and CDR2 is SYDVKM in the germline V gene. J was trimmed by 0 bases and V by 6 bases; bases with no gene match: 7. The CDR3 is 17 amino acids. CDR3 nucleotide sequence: TGTGCCAGCAGGGAAACTAGCGGGGGACCCTCCTACAATGAGCAGTTCTTC. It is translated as CASRETSGGPSYNEQFF.

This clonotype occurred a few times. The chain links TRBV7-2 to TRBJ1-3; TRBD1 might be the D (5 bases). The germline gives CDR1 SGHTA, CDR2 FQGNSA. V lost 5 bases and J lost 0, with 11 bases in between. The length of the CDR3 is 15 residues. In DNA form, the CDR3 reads TGTGCCAGCAGCCCAAGGGGTTCCTCTGGAAACACCATATATTTT. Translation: CASSPRGSSGNTIYF.

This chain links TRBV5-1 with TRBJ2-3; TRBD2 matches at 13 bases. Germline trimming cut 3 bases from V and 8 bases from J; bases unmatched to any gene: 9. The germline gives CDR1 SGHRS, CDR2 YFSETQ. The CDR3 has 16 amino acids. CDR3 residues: CASSSTSGGLRGTQYF. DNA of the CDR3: TGCGCCAGCAGCTCGACTAGCGGGGGGCTGCGGGGTACGCAGTATTTT.

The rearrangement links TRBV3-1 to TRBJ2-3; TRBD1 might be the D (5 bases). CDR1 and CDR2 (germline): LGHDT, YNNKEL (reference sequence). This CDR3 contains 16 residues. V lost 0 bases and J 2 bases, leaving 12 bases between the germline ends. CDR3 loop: CASSQEIRAYTDTQYF. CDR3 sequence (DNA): TGTGCCAGCAGCCAAGAGATCAGGGCCTACACAGATACGCAGTATTTT.

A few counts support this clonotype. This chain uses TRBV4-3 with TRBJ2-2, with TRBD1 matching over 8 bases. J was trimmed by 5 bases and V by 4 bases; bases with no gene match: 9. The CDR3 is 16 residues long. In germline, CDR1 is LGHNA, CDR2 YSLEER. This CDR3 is CASSPPGQVRTGELFF. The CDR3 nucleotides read TGCGCCAGCAGCCCGCCGGGACAGGTGCGGACCGGGGAGCTGTTTTTT.

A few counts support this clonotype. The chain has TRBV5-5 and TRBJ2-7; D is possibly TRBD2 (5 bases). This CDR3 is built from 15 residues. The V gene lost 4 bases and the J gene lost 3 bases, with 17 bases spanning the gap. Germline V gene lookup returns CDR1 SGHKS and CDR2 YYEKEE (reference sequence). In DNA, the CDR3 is TGTGCCAGCAGCGGAAAGGACGGGGTTCTCTACGAGCAGTACTTC. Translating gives CASSGKDGVLYEQYF.

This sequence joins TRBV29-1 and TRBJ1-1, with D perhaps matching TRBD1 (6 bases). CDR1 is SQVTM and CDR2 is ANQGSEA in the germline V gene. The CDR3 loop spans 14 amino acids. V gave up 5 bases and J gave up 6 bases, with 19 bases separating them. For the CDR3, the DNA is TGCAGCGTTAGAATACAGGGAGGTTTTGCTGAAGCTTTCTTT. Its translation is CSVRIQGGFAEAFF.

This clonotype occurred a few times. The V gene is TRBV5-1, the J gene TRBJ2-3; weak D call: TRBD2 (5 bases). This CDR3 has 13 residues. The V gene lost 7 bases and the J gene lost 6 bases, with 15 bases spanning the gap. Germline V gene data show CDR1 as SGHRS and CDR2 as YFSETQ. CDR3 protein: CASRLGIGDTQYF. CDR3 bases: TGCGCCAGCCGGCTCGGGATAGGGGATACGCAGTATTTT.

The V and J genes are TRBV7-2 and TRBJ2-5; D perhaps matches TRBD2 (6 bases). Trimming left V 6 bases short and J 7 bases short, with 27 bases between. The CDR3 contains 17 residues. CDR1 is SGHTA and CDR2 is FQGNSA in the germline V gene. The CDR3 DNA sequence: TGTGCCAGCAGACACCTTTCGGGGGACGGCGGGGATAGGACCCAGTACTTC. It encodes CASRHLSGDGGDRTQYF.

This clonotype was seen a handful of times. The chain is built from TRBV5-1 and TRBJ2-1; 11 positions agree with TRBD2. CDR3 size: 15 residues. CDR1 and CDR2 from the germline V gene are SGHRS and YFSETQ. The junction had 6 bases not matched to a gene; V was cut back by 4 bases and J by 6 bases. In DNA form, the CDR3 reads TGCGCCAGCAGCATACTAGCGGGAGCTGGCAATGAGCAGTTCTTC. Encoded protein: CASSILAGAGNEQFF.